One TCR beta chain is described in this entry. Its target is not known. The assay was immunoSEQ multiplex PCR, and TCRdb's table has in-frame clones only and misses some. The table has around 130,000 clones, roughly 93% seen once. These data belong to a study of T cell responses to AZD1222 COVID-19 vaccine. Whole-study results and caveats: Breadth and depth of Spike-specific TCRs rose after two AZD1222 doses. Mostly white British, mostly female donors; authors suggested clonal diversity may be underestimated.

The V end was cut by 2 bases, the J end by 7 bases, with 15 bases between. CDR1 is KGHSH, CDR2 LQKENI, per germline. The CDR3 sequence is 15 residues long. The V and J genes are TRBV18 and TRBJ1-5, with D maybe TRBD1 (5 bases). The sequencing used peripheral blood, collected on day 0 of AZD1222 vaccination. The clonotype was recovered from an adult in good health. CDR3 DNA: TGTGCCAGCTCACCATACCCCGGGGGTCGCCAGCCCCAGCATTTT. Amino acids: CASSPYPGGRQPQHF. Based on the CDR3 plus reference TRBV18 and TRBJ1-5, the full variable domain is NAGVMQNPRHLVRRRGQEARLRCSPMKGHSHVYWYRQLPEEGLKFMVYLQKENIIDESGMPKERFSAEFPKEGPSILRIQQVVRGDSAAYFCASSPYPGGRQPQHFGDGTRLSIL.